One and the same sample provided the 30 T cell receptor beta chains below, sequenced in a study of blood T cell repertoires in COVID-19. TCRdb's table, derived via immunoSEQ multiplex PCR, lists solely in-frame clones and lacks some. The sample yields about 230,000 clones, roughly four fifths seen once. Specimen: peripheral blood. These receptors all come from a woman between 45 and 65 years old with acute or convalescent COVID-19.

The rearrangement links TRBV19 to TRBJ1-5, with 10 nucleotides matching TRBD1. J was trimmed by 6 bases and V by 3 bases; bases with no gene match: 5. The CDR3 covers 15 residues. Per germline, CDR1 LNHDA and CDR2 SQIVND (reference sequence). The CDR3 reads CASSIDRGRIQPQHF. CDR3 coding DNA: TGTGCCAGTAGTATTGACAGGGGGCGAATTCAGCCCCAGCATTTT.

V and J are TRBV7-2 and TRBJ2-2; D gene unclear. Germline V gene lookup returns CDR1 SGHTA and CDR2 FQGNSA. The CDR3 loop spans 14 amino acids. Trimming shortened V by 6 bases and J by 1 base, and 9 bases separated the two germline ends. CDR3 loop: CASRRTVNTGELFF. Written as DNA, the CDR3 is TGTGCCAGCAGACGTACAGTGAACACCGGGGAGCTGTTTTTT.

The chain is built from TRBV2 and TRBJ2-5; 12 bases align to TRBD1. The CDR3 consists of 16 residues. The V gene's germline CDR1 is SNHLY and CDR2 FYNNEI. Trimming at V came to 7 bases and at J to 5 bases, leaving 11 bases not matched to a gene. DNA of the CDR3: TGTGCCAGCAAAAACCCCGGGACAGGGGGCGGCGAGACCCAGTACTTC. This gives the protein CASKNPGTGGGETQYF.

This clone has a single count. The rearrangement joins TRBV6-1 to TRBJ1-5; D gene unclear. Trimming stripped 2 bases from V and 10 bases from J, with 9 bases between. The CDR3 is made up of 12 amino acids. Germline V gene data show CDR1 as MNHNS and CDR2 as SASEGT. The CDR3 DNA reads as TGTGCCAGCAGTGAAACGAGGGTCCCCCAGCATTTT. It translates to CASSETRVPQHF.

CDR3 coding DNA: TGTGCCACCAGTGATCCGGGACTAGCGGGAGGAGGCGAGCAGTACTTC. Encoded protein: CATSDPGLAGGGEQYF. The rearrangement joins TRBV24-1 to TRBJ2-7; 15 positions match TRBD2. The trim removed 3 bases at V and 6 bases at J, leaving 5 bases unmatched. Germline V gives CDR1 KGHDR, CDR2 SFDVKD. This CDR3 comprises 16 residues.

The chain couples TRBV3-1 (or the pseudogene TRBV3-2) to TRBJ1-4; 9 nucleotides match TRBD1. Germline V gene lookup returns CDR1 LGHDT and CDR2 YNNKEL (reference sequence). V was pared by 0 bases and J by 6 bases, with 5 bases of the junction left unmatched. This CDR3 is 16 amino acids long. CDR3 region: CASSQEGWDRDEKLFF. The CDR3 region has the DNA TGTGCCAGCAGCCAAGAAGGATGGGACAGGGATGAAAAACTGTTTTTT.

The chain couples TRBV10-3 to TRBJ2-1, with 9 bases fitting TRBD2. Trimming cost V 4 bases and J 7 bases; bases outside gene matches: 11. Germline V gene sequence: CDR1 ENHRY, CDR2 SYGVKD. The CDR3 consists of 16 residues. CDR3 in amino acids: CAISGRGRALGNEQFF. The CDR3 bases are TGTGCCATCAGTGGCCGCGGGAGGGCCTTGGGGAATGAGCAGTTCTTC.

V and J are TRBV3-1 (or the pseudogene TRBV3-2) and TRBJ1-3; a possible D gene is TRBD1 (6 bases). The CDR3 is 15 residues long. Germline CDR1 and CDR2: LGHDT and YNNKEL (reference sequence). Trimming left V 2 bases short and J 3 bases short, with 11 bases between. The CDR3 DNA reads TGTGCCAGCAGCCAAAACAGGGCTGGTGGAAACACCATATATTTT. Translating it yields CASSQNRAGGNTIYF.

The J gene is TRBJ2-1, the V gene TRBV10-1, with D unresolved. Between the trimmed V and J ends, which lost 0 bases and 8 bases, there was a span of 8 bases. The CDR3 covers 13 residues. Per germline, CDR1 WNHNN and CDR2 SYGVQD (reference sequence). The CDR3 DNA reads TGCGCCAGCAGTGAGTCTTGGCCCGATGAGCAGTTCTTC. Translation gives CASSESWPDEQFF.

This clone came up once. The CDR3 region is CASSVAGSSGVVYTQYF. DNA of the CDR3: TGTGCCAGCAGCGTAGCAGGGTCTAGCGGGGTGGTGTATACGCAGTATTTT. The rearrangement links TRBV9 to TRBJ2-3; 9 bases are shared with TRBD2. Per the germline V gene, CDR1 is SGDLS and CDR2 is YYNGEE. Germline trimming cut 0 bases from V and 7 bases from J; bases unmatched to any gene: 12. The CDR3 runs to 17 residues.

This clone was recorded a few times. V is TRBV4-3 and J is TRBJ1-6; 7 bases agree with TRBD1. CDR3 size: 16 residues. The V segment lost 3 bases and the J segment 9 bases; nucleotides outside the gene matches: 11. Germline V gives CDR1 LGHNA, CDR2 YSLEER. CDR3 bases: TGCGCCAGCAGCCACAATTCCGTGGCAGGGGGTTCACCCCTCCACTTT. As protein: CASSHNSVAGGSPLHF.

V is TRBV19 and J is TRBJ1-1; TRBD1 is a possible D gene (5 bases). The germline V gene has CDR1 LNHDA and CDR2 SQIVND (reference sequence). Trimming pared 6 bases from V and 10 bases from J, leaving 18 bases between. The CDR3 has 13 amino acids. The chain's CDR3 is CASRGTGSPRAFF. The CDR3 nucleotides read TGTGCCAGTAGGGGAACAGGATCCCCTCGAGCTTTCTTT.

There are a few counts of this clone. The chain couples TRBV10-1 to TRBJ2-1, with unresolved D. The V end was cut by 3 bases, the J end by 6 bases, with 6 bases between. CDR3 length equals 12 residues. The V gene's germline CDR1 is WNHNN and CDR2 SYGVQD (reference sequence). The DNA of the CDR3 is TGCGCCAGCAGTGAAGCGTTCAATGAGCAGTTCTTC. Residues: CASSEAFNEQFF.

J is TRBJ1-5 and V is TRBV21-1; the listed D gene, TRBD1, was not tested against the DNA. TRBV21-1 is assigned pseudogene status. The CDR3 spans 15 residues. In DNA form, the CDR3 reads TGTGCCAGCAGCCTGGACAGGGGGCCAATCACAGCCCCAGCATTT. It specifies CASSLDRGPITAPAF.

The gene calls are TRBV5-1 and TRBJ2-7; TRBD2 matches 7 bases. This CDR3 comprises 17 residues. Germline trimming cut 0 bases from V and 3 bases from J; bases unmatched to any gene: 12. The germline gives CDR1 SGHRS, CDR2 YFSETQ. CDR3 DNA: TGCGCCAGCAGCTTGGCCCCGCCGGGAGGAATCTTCTACGAGCAGTACTTC. Translation: CASSLAPPGGIFYEQYF.

This clone appeared once. The CDR3 coding sequence is TGTGCCAGCAGCCCCTCCTTCAGGGTAGGCGAAAAACTGTTTTTT. Protein: CASSPSFRVGEKLFF. V is TRBV6-5 and J is TRBJ1-4; tentatively, D is TRBD1 (5 bases). This CDR3 is 15 amino acids long. CDR1 is MNHEY and CDR2 is SVGAGI in the germline V gene. V was trimmed by 6 bases and J by 8 bases, leaving 19 bases between them.

The J gene is TRBJ2-3, the V gene TRBV10-3; 15 bases are shared with TRBD2. Germline CDR1 is ENHRY and CDR2 is SYGVKD. V lost 7 bases, J lost 1 base, and 6 bases stayed unmatched. The CDR3 is 17 residues long. The CDR3 region is CAINRGLAGGGTDTQYF. CDR3 bases: TGTGCCATCAATCGGGGACTAGCGGGGGGCGGCACAGATACGCAGTATTTT.

The chain employs TRBV5-1 and TRBJ2-1; 10 bases line up with TRBD2. Germline assignment: CDR1 SGHRS and CDR2 YFSETQ. The CDR3 runs to 17 residues. Trimming took 3 bases from V and 1 from J; bases not matched to a gene: 7. This CDR3 reads CASSSGLAVDSYNEQFF. The CDR3 nucleotides read TGCGCCAGCAGCTCTGGACTAGCGGTCGATTCCTACAATGAGCAGTTCTTC.

The rearrangement links TRBV10-2 to TRBJ2-5, with 10 positions matching TRBD2. V lost 3 bases, J lost 4 bases, and 5 bases stayed unmatched. Germline V lookup: CDR1 WSHSY, CDR2 SAAADI. The CDR3 totals 15 residues. The CDR3 protein is CASSDSGRPLETQYF. The CDR3 DNA reads as TGCGCCAGCAGTGATAGCGGGAGGCCGCTAGAGACCCAGTACTTC.

V usage is TRBV28 and J usage is TRBJ1-1, with D hard to call. V dropped 3 bases and J dropped 4 bases, with 9 bases sitting between them. Per germline, CDR1 MDHEN and CDR2 SYDVKM. The CDR3 is 13 amino acids. CDR3 coding DNA: TGTGCCAGCAGTTTGCAGCAGGTCACTGAAGCTTTCTTT. Protein product: CASSLQQVTEAFF.

The chain has TRBV11-2 and TRBJ1-1; TRBD1 agrees at 7 bases. Germline-derived CDR1 and CDR2 are SGHAT and FQNNGV. The V segment lost 4 bases and the J segment 3 bases; nucleotides outside the gene matches: 5. There are 14 residues in the CDR3. This CDR3 reads CASSWNRGDTEAFF. CDR3 DNA sequence: TGTGCCAGCAGCTGGAACAGGGGAGACACTGAAGCTTTCTTT.

The chain joins TRBV5-4 to TRBJ2-5; weak D call: TRBD2 (6 bases). The CDR3 has 14 amino acids. Germline CDR1 and CDR2: SGHNT and YYREEE (reference sequence). V gave up 3 bases and J gave up 5 bases, with 14 bases separating them. The CDR3: CASSSSSGRETQYF. CDR3 nucleotides: TGTGCCAGCAGCTCCTCGTCGGGGAGGGAGACCCAGTACTTC.

This clone has more than one count but fewer than ten. CDR3 DNA sequence: TGTGCCAGCCCCACTAACTATGGCTACACCTTC. Translation: CASPTNYGYTF. The chain recombines TRBV5-4 with TRBJ1-2; no clear D gene. The CDR3 loop spans 11 amino acids. V was shortened by 7 bases and J by 0 bases, with 4 bases between the two germline ends. The V gene's germline CDR1 is SGHNT and CDR2 YYREEE (reference sequence).

The genes are TRBV6-5 and TRBJ2-6, with D unresolved. V dropped 6 bases and J dropped 2 bases, with 5 bases sitting between them. The CDR3 totals 13 residues. CDR1 and CDR2 (germline): MNHEY, SVGAGI. In nucleotides, the CDR3 is TGTGCCAGCAGCCGTACTGGGGCCAACGTCCTGACTTTC. Its translation: CASSRTGANVLTF.

The chain is built from TRBV3-1 (or the pseudogene TRBV3-2) and TRBJ1-1, with D possibly matching TRBD1 (6 bases). Trimming pared 1 base from V and 0 bases from J, leaving 12 bases between. CDR1 is LGHDT and CDR2 is YNNKEL in the germline V gene (reference sequence). This CDR3 is built from 16 residues. The CDR3 coding sequence is TGTGCCAGCAGCCAAGGTAATTGGGACATGAACACTGAAGCTTTCTTT. It yields the protein CASSQGNWDMNTEAFF.

The J gene is TRBJ2-3, the V gene TRBV10-3, with TRBD2 matching over 8 bases. CDR1 ENHRY and CDR2 SYGVKD come from the germline V gene. This CDR3 is 14 amino acids long. J lost 5 bases, V lost 10 bases, and 11 bases had no gene match. The CDR3: CATTLGLAGDTQYF. CDR3 bases: TGTGCCACCACCCTCGGACTAGCAGGAGATACGCAGTATTTT.

The chain joins TRBV13 to TRBJ2-5; TRBD2 aligns across 13 bases. CDR1 and CDR2 (germline): PRHDT, FYEKMQ (reference sequence). This CDR3 is 15 amino acids long. The V and J ends lost 6 bases and 5 bases, in that order; junction bases with no gene match: 6. The CDR3 loop is CASSWGLAGWETQYF. The CDR3 bases are TGTGCCAGCAGTTGGGGACTAGCGGGGTGGGAGACCCAGTACTTC.

V and J are TRBV4-2 and TRBJ2-3; 7 bases fit TRBD2. CDR1 and CDR2 (germline): LGHNA, YNFKEQ. Trimming removed 1 base from V and 2 bases from J; junction bases left unmatched: 6. The CDR3 contains 16 residues. The CDR3 region is CASSQVTSAFTDTQYF. DNA for the CDR3: TGTGCCAGCAGCCAAGTAACTAGCGCCTTCACAGATACGCAGTATTTT.

V gene TRBV5-4 combines with J gene TRBJ1-1; TRBD1 is a possible D gene (6 bases). The CDR3 covers 15 residues. V lost 4 bases and J 3 bases, leaving 16 bases between the germline ends. Germline lookup yields CDR1 SGHNT and CDR2 YYREEE (reference sequence). The CDR3 protein is CASSGKQGIDTEAFF. The CDR3 DNA follows: TGTGCCAGCAGCGGTAAACAGGGTATTGACACTGAAGCTTTCTTT. The variable domain in full, completed from reference TRBV5-4 and TRBJ1-1, reads ETGVTQSPTHLIKTRGQQVTLRCSSQSGHNTVSWYQQALGQGPQFIFQYYREEENGRGNFPPRFSGLQFPNYSSELNVNALELDDSALYLCASSGKQGIDTEAFFGQGTRLTVV.

The J gene is TRBJ2-7, the V gene TRBV11-2; tentative D call: TRBD1 (5 bases). CDR1 is SGHAT and CDR2 is FQNNGV in the germline V gene. The CDR3 contains 13 residues. Trimming took off 3 bases at V and 3 bases at J, with 9 bases between the two ends. The CDR3 reads CASSFRVNYEQYF. The CDR3 region has the DNA TGTGCCAGCAGCTTCAGGGTTAACTACGAGCAGTACTTC.